Included here is one T cell receptor beta chain sequence, with context. What it binds is not known. TCRdb reprocessed the 5' RACE reads with MiXCR, giving one entry per CDR3 protein. Of about 150,000 distinct CDR3 sequences listed, under 8% are singletons. This specimen comes from a study of T cells after yellow fever vaccination. Study results and caveats: Most clones from primary vaccination resurfaced after the booster (about 95% CD4, over 85% CD8).

V was trimmed by 2 bases and J by 0 bases, leaving 23 bases between them. In germline, CDR1 is LGHDT, CDR2 YNNKEL (reference sequence). The CDR3 has 20 amino acids. This receptor was obtained from a man younger than 40 who received the YFV17D yellow fever vaccine. Sequences were derived from CD4+ T cells sorted from PBMCs, sampled 10 days after the yellow fever booster vaccination. This chain links TRBV3-1 with TRBJ2-1, with TRBD1 as a possible D gene (6 bases). The CDR3 nucleotides are TGTGCCAGCAGCCAATTCGGACTTACGACAGGCGGAAGCTCCTACAATGAGCAGTTCTTC. This sequence encodes CASSQFGLTTGGSSYNEQFF.